This TCR beta chain appears in the sequencing data of a study of T-cell memory formation after mild COVID-19. General study findings and limits: Pre-infection memory carried some responding clones, suggesting that cross-reactive memory joined.

CDR3 size: 13 residues. V gave up 4 bases and J gave up 5 bases; unmatched junction bases: 3. CDR1 is MGHRA and CDR2 is YSYEKL in the germline V gene. TCRdb used MiXCR to reprocess the 5' RACE reads, holding one entry per CDR3 protein. Of hundreds of thousands of distinct CDR3 sequences listed, 15% to 20% were seen once; the top ten hold 20% to 25%. This clonotype was seen at least ten times. Its antigen is undetermined. The gene calls are TRBV4-1 and TRBJ2-7; the match to TRBD1 covers 9 bases. Sequenced: PBMCs or a T cell subset sorted from them (not recorded which). This TCR was sampled from a young man who had mild COVID-19 (a few samples of this study predate the infection). Cell type and time point are not known. The CDR3 bases are TGCGCCAGCAGCCCTGGACAGGGGAACGAGCAGTACTTC. Translating gives CASSPGQGNEQYF.